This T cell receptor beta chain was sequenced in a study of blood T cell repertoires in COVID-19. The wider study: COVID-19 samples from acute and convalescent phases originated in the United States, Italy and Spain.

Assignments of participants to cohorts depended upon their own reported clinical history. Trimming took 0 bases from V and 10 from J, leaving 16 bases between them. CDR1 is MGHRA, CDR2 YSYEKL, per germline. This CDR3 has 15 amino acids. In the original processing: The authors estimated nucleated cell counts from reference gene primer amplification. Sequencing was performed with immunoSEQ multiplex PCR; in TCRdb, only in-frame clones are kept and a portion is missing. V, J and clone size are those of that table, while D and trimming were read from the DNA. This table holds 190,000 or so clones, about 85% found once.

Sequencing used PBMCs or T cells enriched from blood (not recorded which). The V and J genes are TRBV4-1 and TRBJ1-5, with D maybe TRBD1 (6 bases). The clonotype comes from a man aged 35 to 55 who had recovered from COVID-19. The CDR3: CASSQEGDKGLPQHF. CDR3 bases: TGCGCCAGCAGCCAAGAGGGGGACAAGGGTTTACCCCAGCATTTT.